In this sample, the clone carrying this TCR beta chain turned up many times. Time point given: newly diagnosed GD, antithyroid drugs for less than 3 months. PBMC RNA was the source of the TCR library. Construction of the TCR beta libraries employed iRepertoire HTBI primers in conjunction with Arm-PCR of CDR3 regions. TCRdb independently ran MiXCR on the multiplex PCR reads; one entry per CDR3 protein. The sample contains about 430,000 distinct CDR3 sequences, about 15% of which appear only once. The sample belongs to a study of regulatory T cells in long-lasting Graves disease. Separately, the same data were catalogued under a study of T cells in Graves' hyperthyroidism and ophthalmopathy.

The receptor was derived from a woman aged 40 to 49 with Graves disease. The specimen comprised peripheral blood mononuclear cells (PBMCs), sampled at new diagnosis, from a patient treated with antithyroid drugs.

CDR3 region: CASSQGRLNTEAFF. CDR3 bases: TGTGCCAGCAGTCAGGGGAGACTGAACACTGAAGCTTTCTTT. The genes are TRBV11-3 and TRBJ1-1, with D possibly matching TRBD1 (6 bases). Trimming left V 6 bases short and J 0 bases short, with 11 bases between. The CDR3 has 14 amino acids. Per the germline V gene, CDR1 is SGHNT and CDR2 is YENEEA. The complete variable domain, with remaining parts taken from reference TRBV11-3 and TRBJ1-1, reads EAGVVQSPRYKIIEKKQPVAFWCNPISGHNTLYWYLQNLGQGPELLIRYENEEAVDDSQLPKDRFSAERLKGVDSTLKIQPAELGDSAVYLCASSQGRLNTEAFFGQGTRLTVV.